This section outlines one TCR beta chain sequence together with its context. This CDR3 has 11 residues. Germline lookup yields CDR1 SGHRS and CDR2 YFSETQ. V was cut by 7 bases and J by 11 bases, with 15 bases left in between. This specimen comes from a study of blood T cell repertoires in COVID-19. Study at large: Acute and convalescent COVID-19 specimens originated in the United States, Italy and Spain.

Original processing methods: Nucleated cell counts were estimated from reference gene primer amplification. The table came from immunoSEQ multiplex PCR; TCRdb's copy has only in-frame clones and leaves some out. D and trimming come from the DNA, and the V and J calls and clone size come from that table. The data hold about 180,000 clones, with around 85% observed a single time. Participant age was about 18 to 100 years, and participants resided in roughly 25 US areas. Donors were grouped by their self-reported clinical history. The sequence was obtained from a woman aged 40-49 years with acute COVID-19. The chain carries TRBV5-1 and TRBJ1-1, with unresolved D. Sequenced input: PBMCs or T cells enriched from blood (not recorded which). The CDR3 region is CASGLTEAAFF. The CDR3 region has the DNA TGCGCCAGCGGACTAACGGAAGCGGCTTTCTTT.